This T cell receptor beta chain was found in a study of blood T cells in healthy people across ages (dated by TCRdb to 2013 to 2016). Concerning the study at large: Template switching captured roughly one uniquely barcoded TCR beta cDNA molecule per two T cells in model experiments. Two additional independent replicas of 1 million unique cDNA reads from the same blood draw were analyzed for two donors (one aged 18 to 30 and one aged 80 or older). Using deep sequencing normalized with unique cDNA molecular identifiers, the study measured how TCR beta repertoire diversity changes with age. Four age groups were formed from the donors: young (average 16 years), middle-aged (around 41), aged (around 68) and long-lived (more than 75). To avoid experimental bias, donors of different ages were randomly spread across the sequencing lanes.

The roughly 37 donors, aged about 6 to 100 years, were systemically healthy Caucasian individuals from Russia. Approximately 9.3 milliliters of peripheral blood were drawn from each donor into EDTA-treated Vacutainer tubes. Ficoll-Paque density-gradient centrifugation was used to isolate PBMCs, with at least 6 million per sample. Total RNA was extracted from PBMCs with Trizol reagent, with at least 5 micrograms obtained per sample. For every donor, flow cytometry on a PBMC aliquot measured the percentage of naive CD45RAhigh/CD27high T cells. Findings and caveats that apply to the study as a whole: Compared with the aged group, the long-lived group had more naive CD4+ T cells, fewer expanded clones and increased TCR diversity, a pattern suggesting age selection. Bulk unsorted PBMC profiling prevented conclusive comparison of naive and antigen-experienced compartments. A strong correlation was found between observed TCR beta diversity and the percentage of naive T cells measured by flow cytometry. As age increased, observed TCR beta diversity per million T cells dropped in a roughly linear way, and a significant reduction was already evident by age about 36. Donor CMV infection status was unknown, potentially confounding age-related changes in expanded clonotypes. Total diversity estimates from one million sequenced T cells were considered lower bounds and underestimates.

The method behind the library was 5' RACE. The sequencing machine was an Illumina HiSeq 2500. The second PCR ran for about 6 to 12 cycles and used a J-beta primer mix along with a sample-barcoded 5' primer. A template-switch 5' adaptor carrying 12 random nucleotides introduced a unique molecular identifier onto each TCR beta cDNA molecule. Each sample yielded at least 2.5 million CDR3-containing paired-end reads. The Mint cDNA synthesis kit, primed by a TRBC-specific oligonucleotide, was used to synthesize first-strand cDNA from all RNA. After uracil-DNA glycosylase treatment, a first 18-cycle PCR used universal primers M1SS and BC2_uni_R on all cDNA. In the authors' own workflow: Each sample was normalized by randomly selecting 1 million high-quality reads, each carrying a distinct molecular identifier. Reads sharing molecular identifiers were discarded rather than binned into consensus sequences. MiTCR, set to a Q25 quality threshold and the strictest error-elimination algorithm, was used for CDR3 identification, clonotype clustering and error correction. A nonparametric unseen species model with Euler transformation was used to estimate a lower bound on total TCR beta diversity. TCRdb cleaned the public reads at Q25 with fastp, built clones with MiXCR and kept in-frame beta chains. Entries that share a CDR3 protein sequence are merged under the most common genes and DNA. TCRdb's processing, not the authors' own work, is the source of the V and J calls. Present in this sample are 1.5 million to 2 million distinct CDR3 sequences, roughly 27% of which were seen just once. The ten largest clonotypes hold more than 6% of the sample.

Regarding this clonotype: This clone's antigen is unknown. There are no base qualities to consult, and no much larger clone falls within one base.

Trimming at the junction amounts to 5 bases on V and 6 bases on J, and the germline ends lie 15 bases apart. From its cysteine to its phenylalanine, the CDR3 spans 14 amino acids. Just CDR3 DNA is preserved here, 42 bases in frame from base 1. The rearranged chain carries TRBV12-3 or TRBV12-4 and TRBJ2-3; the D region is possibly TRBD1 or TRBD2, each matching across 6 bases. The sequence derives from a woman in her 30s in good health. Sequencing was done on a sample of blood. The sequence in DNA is TGTGCCAGCAGTCACGGGGGCTTAGGGGATACGCAGTATTTT. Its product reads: CASSHGGLGDTQYF.